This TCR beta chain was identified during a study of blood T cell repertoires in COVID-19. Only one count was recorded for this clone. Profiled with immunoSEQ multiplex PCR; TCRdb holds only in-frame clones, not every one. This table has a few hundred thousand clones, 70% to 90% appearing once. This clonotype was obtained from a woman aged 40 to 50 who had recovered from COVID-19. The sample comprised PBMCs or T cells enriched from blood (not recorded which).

CDR3 DNA sequence: TGTGCCAGCAGCTTACCCAGGTCCGGGACAGGGAATGGGGAGCAGTACTTC. Its protein is CASSLPRSGTGNGEQYF. The rearrangement joins TRBV7-8 to TRBJ2-7; TRBD1 agrees at 9 bases. The CDR3 runs 17 residues. Germline V gene data show CDR1 as SGHVS and CDR2 as FQNEAQ. Germline trimming cut 2 bases from V and 7 bases from J; bases unmatched to any gene: 15.